Below are 27 T cell receptor beta chains sequenced from a single sample in a study of beta chain features in type 1 diabetes. The entirety of the isolated RNA underwent reverse transcription, so expressed TCRB transcripts were sequenced. The assay was immunoSEQ multiplex PCR, and TCRdb's table has in-frame clones only and misses some. The sample yields approximately 200,000 clones, over 9.5% seen once. Material: naive CD4+ T cells from blood. Every receptor here comes from a woman under 30 in good health.

This sequence joins TRBV11-1 and TRBJ2-7, with D possibly TRBD1 on 6 matching bases. This CDR3 region has 16 residues. Germline V gene sequence: CDR1 SGHAT, CDR2 FQDESV (reference sequence). V lost 5 bases, J lost 2 bases, and 19 bases lay in between. Here the CDR3 reads CASSRTVSVEAYEQYF. As DNA, the CDR3 is TGTGCCAGCAGCCGGACAGTATCCGTGGAGGCCTACGAGCAGTACTTC.

The V and J genes are TRBV2 and TRBJ1-1; maybe TRBD1 (5 bases). V was shortened by 6 bases and J by 1 base, with 9 bases between the two germline ends. Germline CDR1 and CDR2: SNHLY and FYNNEI. CDR3 size: 13 residues. CDR3 sequence: CASRGLKNTEAFF. The DNA of the CDR3 is TGTGCCAGCAGGGGACTGAAGAACACTGAAGCTTTCTTT.

This clone was seen a few times. V usage is TRBV29-1 and J usage is TRBJ2-1; 9 bases match TRBD2. Trimming removed 5 bases from V and 8 bases from J; junction bases left unmatched: 13. This CDR3 is 15 amino acids long. Germline V gives CDR1 SQVTM, CDR2 ANQGSEA. The CDR3 reads CSVLRSSGIRDEQFF. The CDR3 DNA is TGCAGCGTTCTAAGGTCTAGCGGGATTCGAGATGAGCAGTTCTTC.

Only a few counts were recorded for this clone. The chain employs TRBV6-5 and TRBJ2-4; TRBD1 might be the D (6 bases). From germline, CDR1 is MNHEY and CDR2 SVGAGI. The CDR3 runs to 15 residues. The V end was cut by 6 bases, the J end by 1 base, with 13 bases between. The CDR3 DNA reads TGTGCCAGCAGCCGACCAGGACAGGCCAAAAACATTCAGTACTTC. This gives the protein CASSRPGQAKNIQYF.

A few counts support this clone. The gene calls are TRBV5-1 and TRBJ1-1, with 8 bases fitting TRBD1. From germline, CDR1 is SGHRS and CDR2 YFSETQ. V shed 3 bases and J 4 bases; nucleotides not matched to a gene: 5. The CDR3 runs 14 residues. In nucleotides, the CDR3 is TGCGCCAGCAGCTGGACGACAGGGGCCACTGAAGCTTTCTTT. It translates to CASSWTTGATEAFF.

Only a few counts were recorded for this clone. The V call is TRBV11-2, the J call TRBJ2-7; TRBD1 aligns across 9 bases. This CDR3 is 16 amino acids long. CDR1 and CDR2 from the germline V gene are SGHAT and FQNNGV. V lost 0 bases to trimming and J lost 6 bases; unmatched junction nucleotides: 9. CDR3 region: CASSLDWGTGSAEQYF. DNA for the CDR3: TGTGCCAGCAGCTTAGATTGGGGGACAGGGTCCGCCGAGCAGTACTTC.

The V gene is TRBV28, the J gene TRBJ2-6; 9 nucleotides align to TRBD1. Germline V gives CDR1 MDHEN, CDR2 SYDVKM. This CDR3 spans 14 amino acids. The V segment lost 8 bases and the J segment 4 bases; nucleotides outside the gene matches: 3. The CDR3 loop is CASRDRVGANVLTF. The CDR3 DNA sequence: TGTGCCAGCCGGGACAGGGTCGGGGCCAACGTCCTGACTTTC. The full variable domain, in which reference TRBV28 and TRBJ2-6 provide the parts outside the CDR3, is DVKVTQSSRYLVKRTGEKVFLECVQDMDHENMFWYRQDPGLGLRLIYFSYDVKMKEKGDIPEGYSVSREKKERFSLILESASTNQTSMYLCASRDRVGANVLTFGAGSRLTVL.

The V gene is TRBV30, the J gene TRBJ2-1; the match to TRBD2 covers 10 bases. V shed 4 bases and J 10 bases; nucleotides not matched to a gene: 7. The length of the CDR3 is 13 residues. Germline V lookup: CDR1 GTSNPN, CDR2 SVGIG (reference sequence). DNA for the CDR3: TGTGCCTGGACTAGCGGGAGTCCCGGAGAGCAGTTCTTC. It codes for CAWTSGSPGEQFF.

The chain has TRBV4-2 and TRBJ1-2, with D unclear. There are 16 residues in the CDR3. Per the germline V gene, CDR1 is LGHNA and CDR2 is YNFKEQ. Trimming took off 0 bases at V and 0 bases at J, with 11 bases between the two ends. CDR3 region: CASSQDTSAPNYGYTF. The CDR3 bases are TGTGCCAGCAGCCAAGATACTTCTGCTCCTAACTATGGCTACACCTTC.

Worth noting for this clone: Different DNA sequences within this sample yield the same CDR3. The gene calls are TRBV5-1 and TRBJ1-2; D is ambiguous. Trimming cost V 1 base and J 0 bases, with 4 bases left between them. Germline V gene lookup returns CDR1 SGHRS and CDR2 YFSETQ. The CDR3 runs to 13 residues. CDR3 coding DNA: TGCGCCAGCAGCTTGACAGCTAACTATGGCTACACCTTC. This sequence encodes CASSLTANYGYTF. Complete variable domain (other parts from reference TRBV5-1 and TRBJ1-2): KAGVTQTPRYLIKTRGQQVTLSCSPISGHRSVSWYQQTPGQGLQFLFEYFSETQRNKGNFPGRFSGRQFSNSRSEMNVSTLELGDSALYLCASSLTANYGYTFGSGTRLTVV.

A few counts support this clone. J is TRBJ2-7 and V is TRBV5-1; possibly TRBD1 for D (7 bases). Germline CDR1 is SGHRS and CDR2 is YFSETQ. This CDR3 is built from 16 residues. Trimming left V 0 bases short and J 7 bases short, with 20 bases between. CDR3 bases: TGCGCCAGCAGCTTGGGCGGGACAGAGTACCCGTGGGAGCAGTACTTC. Translating gives CASSLGGTEYPWEQYF.

This clone occurred many times. This chain uses TRBV4-1 with TRBJ2-5; 7 positions agree with TRBD2. V trimming: 1 base; J trimming: 0 bases; junction bases outside the gene matches: 2. The CDR3 loop spans 15 amino acids. Germline CDR1 MGHRA, CDR2 YSYEKL. CDR3 residues: CASSQGLADQETQYF. The CDR3 DNA follows: TGCGCCAGCAGCCAAGGGCTAGCGGACCAAGAGACCCAGTACTTC.

This clone was picked up a small number of times. The gene calls are TRBV15 and TRBJ1-2; no clear D. Germline lookup yields CDR1 LNHNV and CDR2 YYDKDF (reference sequence). V lost 3 bases and J lost 5, with 4 bases in between. CDR3 length: 11 amino acids. The CDR3 here is CATSSSYGYTF. In DNA form, the CDR3 reads TGTGCCACCAGCAGCAGTTATGGCTACACCTTC.

The chain uses TRBV5-1 and TRBJ1-2; perhaps TRBD1 as D (6 bases). Trimming removed 0 bases from V and 4 bases from J, with 10 bases in between. Germline V gene sequence: CDR1 SGHRS, CDR2 YFSETQ. CDR3 length equals 14 residues. CDR3 region: CASSLADRVYGYTF. The DNA for the CDR3 is TGCGCCAGCAGCTTGGCGGACAGAGTCTATGGCTACACCTTC.

A few counts support this clone. This chain connects TRBV11-3 to TRBJ2-3; TRBD2 matches 11 bases. V gave up 1 base and J gave up 1 base; unmatched junction bases: 4. This CDR3 spans 17 amino acids. Germline CDR1 and CDR2: SGHNT and YENEEA. The chain's CDR3 is CASSLALAGGRTDTQYF. As DNA, the CDR3 is TGTGCCAGCAGCTTAGCCCTAGCGGGGGGACGCACAGATACGCAGTATTTT.

This clone was seen more than once but under ten times. The chain uses TRBV5-1 and TRBJ2-3; TRBD2 agrees at 9 bases. Per the germline V gene, CDR1 is SGHRS and CDR2 is YFSETQ. The CDR3 is 18 amino acids. V shed 2 bases, J shed 2 bases, and the junction held 12 bases outside the gene matches. CDR3 amino acids: CASSFGLAGPSFTDTQYF. For the CDR3, the DNA is TGCGCCAGCAGCTTTGGGCTAGCGGGGCCTAGTTTCACAGATACGCAGTATTTT. Full variable domain (outside the CDR3, taken from reference TRBV5-1 and TRBJ2-3): KAGVTQTPRYLIKTRGQQVTLSCSPISGHRSVSWYQQTPGQGLQFLFEYFSETQRNKGNFPGRFSGRQFSNSRSEMNVSTLELGDSALYLCASSFGLAGPSFTDTQYFGPGTRLTVL.

The chain uses TRBV25-1 and TRBJ1-2, with TRBD1 matching 7 bases. CDR1 is MGHDK and CDR2 is SYGVNS in the germline V gene. V lost 3 bases and J lost 1; bases outside the gene matches: 8. The CDR3 has 16 residues. CDR3 in DNA: TGTGCCAGCAGTGACCCCGGGACAGCTCTTAACTATGGCTACACCTTC. This sequence encodes CASSDPGTALNYGYTF.

There are a few counts of this clone. The V call is TRBV5-1, the J call TRBJ1-6; possibly TRBD1 for D (6 bases). With 0 bases removed from V and 8 bases from J, the gap between germline ends came to 12 bases. The CDR3 covers 15 residues. Germline assignment: CDR1 SGHRS and CDR2 YFSETQ. DNA of the CDR3: TGCGCCAGCAGCTTGGAACCAGGGGATCATTCACCCCTCCACTTT. Amino acid sequence: CASSLEPGDHSPLHF.

The chain is built from TRBV6-6 and TRBJ2-5; 8 bases agree with TRBD2. Germline V gene lookup returns CDR1 MNHNY and CDR2 SVGAGI (reference sequence). The CDR3 has 15 amino acids. J was trimmed by 5 bases and V by 2 bases; bases with no gene match: 7. Here the CDR3 DNA reads TGTGCCAGCAGTTACCCTGTCGGGGGGGCGGAGACCCAGTACTTC. Its translation: CASSYPVGGAETQYF.

The gene calls are TRBV2 and TRBJ1-5; 7 nucleotides match TRBD1. V shed 6 bases and J 6 bases; nucleotides not matched to a gene: 11. The V gene's germline CDR1 is SNHLY and CDR2 FYNNEI. This CDR3 spans 15 amino acids. The CDR3 DNA reads TGTGCCAGCAGACCACAGGGGAATAACTTTCAGCCCCAGCATTTT. Protein product: CASRPQGNNFQPQHF.

The rearrangement uses TRBV5-1 and TRBJ2-1; 12 bases line up with TRBD2. The CDR3 totals 16 residues. Germline V lookup: CDR1 SGHRS, CDR2 YFSETQ. With V trimmed by 3 bases and J by 4 bases, 5 bases remained unmatched. The CDR3 bases are TGCGCCAGCAGCTGGGCCGGGACTAGCGGGTACAATGAGCAGTTCTTC. This sequence encodes CASSWAGTSGYNEQFF.

This clone has more than one count but fewer than ten. The gene calls are TRBV7-2 and TRBJ2-1; possibly TRBD1 for D (6 bases). Looked up from germline, CDR1 is SGHTA and CDR2 is FQGNSA. This CDR3 is built from 15 residues. V was cut by 3 bases and J by 4 bases, with 13 bases left in between. As DNA, the CDR3 is TGTGCCAGCAGCTTGGCGCAGGGGTTGTACAATGAGCAGTTCTTC. It codes for CASSLAQGLYNEQFF.

The V and J genes are TRBV6-1 and TRBJ1-4; D call uncertain. V was trimmed by 4 bases and J by 0 bases, leaving 21 bases between them. CDR3 length equals 19 residues. Germline CDR1 and CDR2: MNHNS and SASEGT. CDR3 DNA sequence: TGTGCCAGCAGTGCAGCCTTCCCTTCAAGGAGTGCAACTAATGAAAAACTGTTTTTT. Translated: CASSAAFPSRSATNEKLFF.

This clone was detected only a few times. The chain couples TRBV18 to TRBJ1-5, with 7 nucleotides matching TRBD1. V gave up 2 bases and J gave up 11 bases; unmatched junction bases: 3. Germline CDR1 KGHSH, CDR2 LQKENI. The CDR3 totals 12 residues. The CDR3 here is CASSPEQGSQHF. Here the CDR3 DNA reads TGTGCCAGCTCACCAGAACAGGGGTCCCAGCATTTT.

This chain connects TRBV5-1 to TRBJ2-3; no reliable D call. With 0 bases removed from V and 5 bases from J, the gap between germline ends came to 10 bases. The CDR3 has 14 residues. The germline CDR1 and CDR2 sequences are SGHRS and YFSETQ. In DNA form, the CDR3 reads TGCGCCAGCAGCTTGGGTGGGCAGCAAGATACGCAGTATTTT. This gives the protein CASSLGGQQDTQYF.

This clone was found many times. V usage is TRBV4-1 and J usage is TRBJ2-5, with a possible D match to TRBD2 (5 bases). Germline CDR1 reads MGHRA; CDR2 reads YSYEKL. This CDR3 contains 14 residues. V gave up 7 bases and J gave up 5 bases, with 17 bases separating them. This chain's CDR3 is CASTGRLGGETQYF. Here the CDR3 DNA reads TGCGCCAGCACCGGAAGGCTCGGCGGGGAGACCCAGTACTTC.

In this sample, this clone turned up a few times. The rearrangement uses TRBV6-6 and TRBJ2-7; TRBD1 matches at 11 bases. The V gene end was trimmed by 6 bases and the J gene end by 4 bases; junction bases not matched to a gene: 5. CDR3 length: 14 amino acids. Germline CDR1 and CDR2: MNHNY and SVGAGI (reference sequence). DNA of the CDR3: TGTGCCAGCAGCAGGACAGGGGGCGATTACGAGCAGTACTTC. Protein product: CASSRTGGDYEQYF.